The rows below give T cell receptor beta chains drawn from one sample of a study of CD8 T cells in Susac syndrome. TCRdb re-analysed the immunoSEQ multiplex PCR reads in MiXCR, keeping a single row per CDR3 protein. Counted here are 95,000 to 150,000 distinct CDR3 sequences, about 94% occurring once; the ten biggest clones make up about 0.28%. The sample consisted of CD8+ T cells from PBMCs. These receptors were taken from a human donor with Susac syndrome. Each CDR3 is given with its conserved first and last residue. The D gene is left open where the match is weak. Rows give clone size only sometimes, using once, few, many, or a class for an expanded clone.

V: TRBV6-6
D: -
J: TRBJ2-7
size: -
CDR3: CASRDITYEQYF
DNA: TGTGCCAGCCGGGACATAACCTACGAGCAGTACTTC

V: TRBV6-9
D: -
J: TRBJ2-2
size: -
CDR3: CAPPLFGPENTGELFF
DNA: TGTGCCCCCCCCCTTTTCGGCCCCGAGAACACCGGGGAGCTGTTTTTT

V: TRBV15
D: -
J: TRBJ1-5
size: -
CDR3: CATSRDGDQPQHF
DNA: TGTGCCACCAGCAGAGATGGGGATCAGCCCCAGCATTTT

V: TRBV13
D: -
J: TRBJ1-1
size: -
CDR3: CASSTTPGTEHLPNTEAFF
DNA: TGTGCCAGCAGCACCACCCCTGGGACCGAGCACCTACCGAACACTGAAGCTTTCTTT

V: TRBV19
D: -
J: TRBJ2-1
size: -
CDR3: CASRPGAAGEQFF
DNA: TGTGCCAGTAGACCCGGAGCGGCCGGTGAGCAGTTCTTC

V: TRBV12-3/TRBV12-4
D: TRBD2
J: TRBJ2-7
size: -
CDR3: CASGPKKGLAAYEQYF
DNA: TGTGCCAGCGGCCCCAAGAAGGGACTAGCGGCTTACGAGCAGTACTTC

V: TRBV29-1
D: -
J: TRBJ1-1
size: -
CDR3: CSVEEGISKATFF
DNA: TGCAGCGTTGAAGAGGGGATTTCCAAAGCAACTTTCTTT

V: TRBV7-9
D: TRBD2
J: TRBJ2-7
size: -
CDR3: CASSPLGGLAGIYEQYF
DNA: TGTGCCAGCAGCCCCCTGGGAGGACTAGCGGGGATCTACGAGCAGTACTTC

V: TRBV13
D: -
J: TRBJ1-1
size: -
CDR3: CASSPWDGGNTEAFF
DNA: TGTGCCAGCAGCCCTTGGGACGGTGGGAACACTGAAGCTTTCTTT

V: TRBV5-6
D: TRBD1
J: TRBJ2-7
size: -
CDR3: CASSSDRGAEQYF
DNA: TGTGCCAGCAGCTCGGACAGGGGTGCCGAGCAGTACTTC

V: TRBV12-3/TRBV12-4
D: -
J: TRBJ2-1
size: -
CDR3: CASSQPSYNEQFF
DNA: TGTGCCAGCAGTCAACCATCCTACAATGAGCAGTTCTTC

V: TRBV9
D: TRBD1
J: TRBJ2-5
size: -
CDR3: CASSVPRTGGGETQYF
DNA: TGTGCCAGCAGCGTCCCTCGGACAGGGGGGGGAGAGACCCAGTACTTC

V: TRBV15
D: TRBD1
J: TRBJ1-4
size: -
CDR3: CATSSNSGTEDNEKLFF
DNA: TGTGCCACCAGCAGTAACTCAGGGACAGAAGATAATGAAAAACTGTTTTTT

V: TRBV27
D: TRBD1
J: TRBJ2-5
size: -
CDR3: CASSLSGTGAARTQYF
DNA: TGTGCCAGCAGTTTATCGGGGACAGGGGCCGCAAGGACCCAGTACTTC

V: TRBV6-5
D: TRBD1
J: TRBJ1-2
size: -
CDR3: CASRPQGAEGYTF
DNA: TGTGCCAGCCGGCCACAGGGGGCGGAAGGCTACACCTTC

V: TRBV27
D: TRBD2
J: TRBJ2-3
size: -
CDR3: CASSFLLAGGPDTQYF
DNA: TGTGCCAGCAGTTTCCTACTAGCGGGGGGGCCAGATACGCAGTATTTT

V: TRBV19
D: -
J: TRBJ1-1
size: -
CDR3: CASSMLKMNTEAFF
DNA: TGTGCCAGTAGTATGCTGAAGATGAACACTGAAGCTTTCTTT

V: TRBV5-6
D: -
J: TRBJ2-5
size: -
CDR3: CASSRDRYQETQYF
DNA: TGTGCCAGCAGCCGGGACCGGTACCAAGAGACCCAGTACTTC

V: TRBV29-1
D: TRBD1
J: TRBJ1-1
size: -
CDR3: CSVEDRGKDRGNTEAFF
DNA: TGCAGCGTTGAAGATCGGGGGAAGGACAGGGGGAACACTGAAGCTTTCTTT

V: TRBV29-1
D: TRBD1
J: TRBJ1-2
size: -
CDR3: CSVEAGQPYDGYTF
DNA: TGCAGCGTTGAAGCGGGACAGCCTTATGATGGCTACACCTTC

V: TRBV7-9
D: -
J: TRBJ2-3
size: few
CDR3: CASRTDTQYF
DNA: TGTGCCAGCAGGACAGATACGCAGTATTTT

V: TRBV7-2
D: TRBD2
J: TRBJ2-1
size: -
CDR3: CASSYRTSGVYNEQFF
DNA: TGTGCCAGCAGCTATCGGACTAGCGGCGTCTACAATGAGCAGTTCTTC

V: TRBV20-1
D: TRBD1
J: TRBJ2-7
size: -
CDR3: CSARERDRSYEQYF
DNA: TGCAGTGCTAGAGAACGGGACAGGTCCTACGAGCAGTACTTC

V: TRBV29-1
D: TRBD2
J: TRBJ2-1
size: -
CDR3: CSVDPLAGGNNEQFF
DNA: TGCAGCGTCGATCCCCTAGCGGGGGGGAACAATGAGCAGTTCTTC

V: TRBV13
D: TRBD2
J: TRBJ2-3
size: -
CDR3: CASSLLADTDTQYF
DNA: TGTGCCAGCAGCCTACTAGCGGACACAGATACGCAGTATTTT

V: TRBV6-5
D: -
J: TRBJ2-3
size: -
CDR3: CASRPGDDTQYF
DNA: TGTGCCAGCAGACCAGGGGACGATACGCAGTATTTT

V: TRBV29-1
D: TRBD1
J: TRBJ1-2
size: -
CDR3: CSVFEQGGYTF
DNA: TGCAGCGTTTTTGAACAGGGGGGCTACACCTTC

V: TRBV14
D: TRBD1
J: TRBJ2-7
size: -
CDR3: CASSTGQGPYEQYF
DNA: TGTGCCAGCAGCACAGGACAGGGTCCCTACGAGCAGTACTTC

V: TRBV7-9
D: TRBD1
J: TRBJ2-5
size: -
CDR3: CASSLLSQGAGETQYF
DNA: TGTGCCAGCAGCTTATTGTCACAGGGGGCCGGAGAGACCCAGTACTTC

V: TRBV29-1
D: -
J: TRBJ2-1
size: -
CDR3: CSVEAQGNEQFF
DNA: TGCAGCGTTGAAGCACAGGGTAATGAGCAGTTCTTC

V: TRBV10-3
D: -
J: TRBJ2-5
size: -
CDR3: CAIREDSQETQYF
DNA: TGTGCCATCAGGGAGGACAGCCAAGAGACCCAGTACTTC

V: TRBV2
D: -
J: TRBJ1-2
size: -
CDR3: CASSENAPGLGTAGYTF
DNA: TGTGCCAGCAGCGAAAACGCCCCAGGGTTAGGTACGGCTGGCTACACCTTC

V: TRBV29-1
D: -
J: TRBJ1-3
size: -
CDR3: CSVAEFGDTIYF
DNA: TGCAGCGTTGCGGAATTTGGGGACACCATATATTTT

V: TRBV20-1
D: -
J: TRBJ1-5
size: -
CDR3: CSATGVSNQPQHF
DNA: TGCAGTGCTACGGGGGTTAGCAATCAGCCCCAGCATTTT

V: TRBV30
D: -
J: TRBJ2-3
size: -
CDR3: CAWSAGWGGTDTQYF
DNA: TGTGCCTGGAGCGCCGGTTGGGGGGGCACAGATACGCAGTATTTT

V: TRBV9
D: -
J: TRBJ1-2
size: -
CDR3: CASSVDSPDFYGYTF
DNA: TGTGCCAGCAGCGTAGACAGCCCCGATTTCTATGGCTACACCTTC

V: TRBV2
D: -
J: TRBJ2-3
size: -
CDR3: CASSDPSLGDTQYF
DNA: TGTGCCAGCAGTGATCCCAGCTTGGGGGATACGCAGTATTTT

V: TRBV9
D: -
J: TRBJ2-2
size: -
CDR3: CASSVIETNTGELFF
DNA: TGTGCCAGCAGCGTCATTGAGACGAACACCGGGGAGCTGTTTTTT

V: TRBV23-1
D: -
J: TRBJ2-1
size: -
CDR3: CASSQSRQETYNEQFF
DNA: TGCGCCAGCAGTCAATCGCGACAGGAAACCTACAATGAGCAGTTCTTC

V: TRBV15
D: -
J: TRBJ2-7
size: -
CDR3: CATSSGAGQREVQYF
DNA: TGTGCCACCAGCAGTGGAGCGGGACAACGAGAGGTGCAGTACTTC

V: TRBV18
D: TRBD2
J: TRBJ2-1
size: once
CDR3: CASSRGLAGVISYNEQFF
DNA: TGTGCCAGCTCGAGGGGACTAGCGGGGGTCATCTCCTACAATGAGCAGTTCTTC

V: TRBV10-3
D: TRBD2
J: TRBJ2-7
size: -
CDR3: CAISGLAGETSYEQYF
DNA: TGTGCCATCAGTGGACTAGCGGGGGAAACTTCCTACGAGCAGTACTTC

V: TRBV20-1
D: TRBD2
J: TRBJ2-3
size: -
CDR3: CSARDDGGASQNTQYF
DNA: TGCAGTGCTAGAGATGACGGGGGGGCCTCACAGAATACGCAGTATTTT

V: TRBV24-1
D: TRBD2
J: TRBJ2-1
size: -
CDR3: CATSAGTSGGVSSEQFF
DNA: TGTGCCACCAGCGCCGGGACTAGCGGGGGGGTTTCTTCCGAGCAGTTCTTC

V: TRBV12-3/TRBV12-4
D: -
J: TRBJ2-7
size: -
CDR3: CASSLAQAYEQYF
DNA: TGTGCCAGCAGTTTAGCCCAGGCCTACGAGCAGTACTTC

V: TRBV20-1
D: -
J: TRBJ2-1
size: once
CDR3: CSAPWAAYYNEQFF
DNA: TGCAGTGCTCCTTGGGCAGCTTACTACAATGAGCAGTTCTTC

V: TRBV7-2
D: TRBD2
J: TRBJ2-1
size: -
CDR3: CASTPSGGPGNEQFF
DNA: TGTGCCAGCACCCCTAGCGGGGGGCCGGGGAATGAGCAGTTCTTC

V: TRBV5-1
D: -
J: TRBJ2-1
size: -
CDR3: CASSHDRYNEQFF
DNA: TGCGCCAGCAGCCATGACAGGTACAATGAGCAGTTCTTC

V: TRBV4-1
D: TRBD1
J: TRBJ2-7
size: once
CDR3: CASSPKDRGPYEQYF
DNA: TGCGCCAGCAGCCCGAAGGACAGGGGCCCCTACGAGCAGTACTTC

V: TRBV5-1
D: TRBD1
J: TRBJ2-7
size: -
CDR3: CASSLAPGQGYEQYF
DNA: TGCGCCAGCAGCTTGGCCCCGGGACAGGGCTACGAGCAGTACTTC

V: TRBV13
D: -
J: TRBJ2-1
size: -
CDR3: CASSFGTFGEQFF
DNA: TGTGCCAGCAGCTTTGGTACTTTCGGCGAGCAGTTCTTC

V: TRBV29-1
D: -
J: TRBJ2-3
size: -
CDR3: CSLRPGRTDTQYF
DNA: TGCAGCCTTAGGCCGGGGCGCACAGATACGCAGTATTTT

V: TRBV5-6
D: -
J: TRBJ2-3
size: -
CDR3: CASTWTASTDTQYF
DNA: TGTGCCAGCACCTGGACAGCTAGCACAGATACGCAGTATTTT

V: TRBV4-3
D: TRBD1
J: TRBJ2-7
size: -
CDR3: CASSRDRGIAYEQYF
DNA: TGCGCCAGCAGCAGGGACAGGGGAATCGCCTACGAGCAGTACTTC

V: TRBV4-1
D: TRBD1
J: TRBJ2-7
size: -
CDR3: CASSQDETGESYEQYF
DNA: TGCGCCAGCAGCCAAGATGAGACAGGGGAATCCTACGAGCAGTACTTC

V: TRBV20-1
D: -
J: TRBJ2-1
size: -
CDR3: CSAGRGGEIYNEQFF
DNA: TGCAGTGCTGGACGCGGCGGGGAGATATACAATGAGCAGTTCTTC